This T cell receptor beta chain was captured by sequencing in a study of cytomegalovirus exposure and HLA in healthy donors. In the study overall: Unique TCRs from HLA-typed donors, 85 million to 100 million of them, were held in an early data release. Whole-study results and caveats: As a later analysis revealed, most CMV-associated TCR beta chains appeared HLA-restricted. In the analysis, some V segments, TRBV6-2 and TRBV6-3 included, were excluded as indistinguishable. Presence/absence analyses assumed roughly uniform sequencing depth across donors, which may not hold.

Losses at the gene ends were 6 bases for V and 4 bases for J; bases not matched to a gene: 5. The CDR3 sequence is 14 residues long. Germline V gene lookup returns CDR1 MGHRA and CDR2 YSYEKL. Note on this clone: Its matching antigen is unknown.

The primer mix had 60 Vbeta and 13 Jbeta primers. The repertoire was sequenced with immunoSEQ multiplex PCR; TCRdb's copy has only in-frame clones and lacks some. The table records hundreds of thousands of clones, around 79% of them present only once. The chain employs TRBV4-1 and TRBJ2-1; 8 bases fit TRBD2. The source material was PBMCs. The TCR comes from a girl aged 2 to 10 in good health and CMV-seronegative. CDR3 residues: CASSLTGGYNEQFF. The CDR3 nucleotides read TGCGCCAGCAGTCTCACGGGGGGGTACAATGAGCAGTTCTTC.